The 14 T cell receptor beta chains below come from one sample, sequenced in a study of T cells in Graves' hyperthyroidism and ophthalmopathy. The CDR3 regions of TCR beta were amplified from RNA transcripts. The TCR CDR3 first-round RT-PCR relied on the HTBI primer set. From the multiplex PCR reads, TCRdb called clonotypes with MiXCR, one entry per CDR3 protein. The table includes 480,000 or so distinct CDR3 sequences, about 45% detected once. The specimen sequenced was peripheral blood or thyroid tissue (not recorded which). These receptors were taken from an adult woman with Graves' disease, either hyperthyroidism or ophthalmopathy (not recorded which).

The chain is built from TRBV3-1 and TRBJ1-3; tentatively, D is TRBD1 (5 bases). This CDR3 is built from 14 residues. V lost 1 base and J 7 bases, leaving 11 bases between the germline ends. Germline V gene lookup returns CDR1 LGHDT and CDR2 YNNKEL (reference sequence). CDR3 in DNA: TGTGCCAGCAGCCAAGCGGGACTGCTGAACACCATATATTTT. Translating it yields CASSQAGLLNTIYF.

In regard to this clonotype: A junction boundary mismatches the germline segment, possibly from a read error. This chain links TRBV5-1 with TRBJ1-1, with D unresolved. This CDR3 is 13 amino acids long. Germline V gene lookup returns CDR1 SGHRS and CDR2 YFSETQ. The CDR3 DNA reads as TGCACCAGCAGCACCGGACCGAACACTGAAGCTTTCTTT. Protein sequence: CTSSTGPNTEAFF.

This clonotype has a count of ten or more. V is TRBV12-3 or TRBV12-4 and J is TRBJ2-2, with D uncertain. The V end lost 3 bases, the J end lost 4 bases, and 9 bases lay between the germline ends. The CDR3 runs to 14 residues. In DNA form, the CDR3 reads TGTGCCAGCAGTTTTAGTTTTGGCACCGGGGAGCTGTTTTTT. Its translation: CASSFSFGTGELFF.

This clonotype was counted between two and nine times. The J gene is TRBJ2-5, the V gene TRBV4-2; D not resolved. Deletions cut 0 bases from V and 0 bases from J, with 5 bases between. The CDR3 has 14 residues. Germline CDR1 and CDR2: LGHNA and YNFKEQ. DNA of the CDR3: TGTGCCAGCAGCCAAGACGCCTACCAAGAGACCCAGTACTTC. As protein: CASSQDAYQETQYF.

This clonotype was seen repeatedly, ten times or more. The V call is TRBV7-6, the J call TRBJ2-5; possible D gene TRBD1, 5 bases. This CDR3 is built from 14 residues. The germline CDR1 and CDR2 sequences are SGHVS and FNYEAQ. V lost 5 bases, J lost 0 bases, and 10 bases lay in between. The CDR3 DNA reads TGTGCCAGCAGCCGCCCAGGGTACCAAGAGACCCAGTACTTC. Translated, it gives CASSRPGYQETQYF.

The gene calls are TRBV6-5 and TRBJ1-2; D is possibly TRBD1 (5 bases). Germline V gives CDR1 MNHEY, CDR2 SVGAGI. The CDR3 contains 14 residues. Trimming removed 7 bases at V and 3 bases at J, with 15 bases between. The CDR3 DNA reads as TGTGCCAGCACGATTACGGGGGATCACTATGGCTACACCTTC. Its protein product is CASTITGDHYGYTF.

This clonotype was detected once. The CDR3: CASSFRGLLVYEQYF. For the CDR3, the DNA is TGTGCCAGCAGCTTCAGAGGGTTATTAGTCTACGAGCAGTACTTC. V usage is TRBV11-1 and J usage is TRBJ2-7; TRBD2 might be the D (5 bases). Looked up from germline, CDR1 is SGHAT and CDR2 is FQDESV (reference sequence). Trimming removed 3 bases at V and 3 bases at J, with 15 bases between. The CDR3 is made up of 15 amino acids.

The CDR3 region has the DNA TGTGCCAGTAGAGGGACAGGTCTAAATCAGCCCCAGCATTTT. It translates to CASRGTGLNQPQHF. The chain carries TRBV19 and TRBJ1-5; 8 bases are shared with TRBD1. V was clipped by 6 bases and J by 4 bases; unmatched bases: 5. CDR3 length: 14 amino acids. Germline CDR1 LNHDA, CDR2 SQIVND (reference sequence).

The sample holds one count of this clonotype. V is TRBV19 and J is TRBJ2-7; maybe TRBD2 (6 bases). The CDR3 consists of 15 residues. Germline values: CDR1 LNHDA, CDR2 SQIVND (reference sequence). With 0 bases removed from V and 0 bases from J, the gap between germline ends came to 9 bases. CDR3 nucleotides: TGTGCCAGTAGTATAGACGGGACTTTCTCCTACGAGCAGTACTTC. Translation: CASSIDGTFSYEQYF.

V is TRBV6-1 and J is TRBJ2-2, with no clear D. V shed 6 bases and J shed 0 bases, with 11 bases lying between them. The CDR3 runs 15 residues. Germline CDR1 reads MNHNS; CDR2 reads SASEGT. The CDR3 DNA follows: TGTGCCAGCAGGATCGGCCAGTCGAACACCGGGGAGCTGTTTTTT. Translating it yields CASRIGQSNTGELFF.

For this clonotype: The final CDR3 position lacks the conserved phenylalanine or tryptophan, pointing to a likely read error. V is TRBV10-1 and J is TRBJ2-7, with a tentative D call TRBD2 (6 bases). This CDR3 comprises 14 residues. Germline loops: CDR1 WNHNN, CDR2 SYGVQD (reference sequence). Trimming shortened V by 2 bases and J by 3 bases, and 11 bases separated the two germline ends. The CDR3 sequence is CASSEGRRDYEQYS. The CDR3 nucleotides read TGCGCCAGCAGTGAGGGACGGAGGGACTACGAGCAGTACTCC.

The chain couples TRBV7-6 to TRBJ2-5; a possible D gene is TRBD2 (6 bases). The germline V gene encodes CDR1 SGHVS and CDR2 FNYEAQ. The CDR3 runs 14 residues. V lost 1 base and J lost 5, with 11 bases in between. This CDR3 reads CASSLEVEGETQYF. In DNA, the CDR3 is TGTGCCAGCAGCTTAGAGGTGGAGGGGGAGACCCAGTACTTC.

This clonotype was counted many times. CDR3 in DNA: TGTGCCAGCAGCTTCGGGGACAGGGGCCCTATACGGGAGCTGTTTTTT. Its translation is CASSFGDRGPIRELFF. This chain links TRBV5-6 with TRBJ2-2; 10 bases line up with TRBD1. Germline V gene data show CDR1 as SGHDT and CDR2 as YYEEEE. The CDR3 consists of 16 residues. V lost 2 bases and J lost 9; bases outside the gene matches: 10.

This clonotype was detected ten times or more. V and J are TRBV19 and TRBJ1-4; D is possibly TRBD1 (6 bases). The CDR3 consists of 13 residues. Trimming stripped 6 bases from V and 10 bases from J, with 15 bases between. Germline assignment: CDR1 LNHDA and CDR2 SQIVND (reference sequence). The CDR3 bases are TGTGCCAGTAGCGAGGGGGTACGGGGAAAACTGTTTTTT. Its translation is CASSEGVRGKLFF.